A single sample gave rise to the 16 T cell receptor beta chains below, sequenced in a study of PD-1 blockade in mismatch repair-deficient tumors listed by TCRdb under 2017. What the time point label conveys for this sample: 10-day in vitro stimulation with candidate neoantigen peptide 6. No antigen has been assigned to these receptors. Library preparation used the immunoSEQ multiplex PCR assay. TCRdb retrieved this table from immuneACCESS and kept in-frame rearrangements only. Not all clones are present; in checked studies, unresolved V genes account for under half, and no reason is known for the remainder. For this sample there are about 14,000 clones; around 87% appear just once. The ten largest clones represent less than 5% of the sample. Material: cells cultured in vitro, obtained from a patient treated with pembrolizumab. These receptors originate from an adult with mismatch repair-deficient cancer.

The chain uses TRBV27 and TRBJ2-5; 13 bases match TRBD2. This CDR3 has 15 amino acids. Trimming cost V 3 bases and J 3 bases; bases outside gene matches: 1. Germline CDR1 and CDR2: MNHEY and SMNVEV (reference sequence). The CDR3 reads CASSFGLAGEETQYF. DNA for the CDR3: TGTGCCAGCAGTTTCGGACTAGCGGGAGAAGAGACCCAGTACTTC.

The chain combines TRBV27 with TRBJ2-7; a weak D match, TRBD2 (6 bases). Germline V CDR1 and CDR2: MNHEY, SMNVEV (reference sequence). Trimming removed 3 bases at V and 5 bases at J, with 17 bases between. The CDR3 loop spans 15 amino acids. Here the CDR3 DNA reads TGTGCCAGCAGTTTTAGGAGGGACTGGAAAAACGAGCAGTACTTC. Protein sequence: CASSFRRDWKNEQYF.

The chain carries TRBV11-2 and TRBJ1-2, with 8 nucleotides matching TRBD1. Trimming removed 5 bases from V and 8 bases from J; junction bases left unmatched: 10. This CDR3 is built from 14 residues. CDR1 and CDR2 (germline): SGHAT, FQNNGV. The CDR3 sequence is CASSMQGASWGYTF. The CDR3 nucleotides read TGTGCCAGCAGCATGCAGGGGGCCTCGTGGGGCTACACCTTC.

The gene calls are TRBV6-5 and TRBJ2-2, with a weak D call TRBD2 (5 bases). Per germline, CDR1 MNHEY and CDR2 SVGAGI. This CDR3 spans 13 amino acids. Deletions cut 10 bases from V and 0 bases from J, with 9 bases between. CDR3 loop: CAIRDTNTGELFF. CDR3 coding DNA: TGTGCCATCCGGGATACGAACACCGGGGAGCTGTTTTTT.

J is TRBJ2-7 and V is TRBV28; 12 bases are shared with TRBD2. V trimming: 3 bases; J trimming: 1 base; junction bases outside the gene matches: 1. This CDR3 contains 15 residues. CDR1 and CDR2 from the germline V gene are MDHEN and SYDVKM. CDR3 loop: CASSFLAGGSYEQYF. CDR3 in DNA: TGTGCCAGCAGTTTCCTAGCGGGAGGGTCCTACGAGCAGTACTTC.

The gene calls are TRBV19 and TRBJ2-7; the match to TRBD2 covers 8 bases. J was trimmed by 5 bases and V by 5 bases; bases with no gene match: 8. CDR1 is LNHDA and CDR2 is SQIVND in the germline V gene (reference sequence). This CDR3 comprises 14 residues. The CDR3 sequence is CASSLGTSSDEQYF. In nucleotides, the CDR3 is TGTGCCAGTAGTTTAGGGACTAGTAGCGACGAGCAGTACTTC.

In this sample, this clone turned up a few times. V and J are TRBV13 and TRBJ1-2, with D perhaps TRBD1 (6 bases). The CDR3 consists of 17 residues. CDR1 is PRHDT and CDR2 is FYEKMQ in the germline V gene (reference sequence). V was cut by 0 bases and J by 6 bases, with 20 bases left in between. As DNA, the CDR3 is TGTGCCAGCAGCTTAGGCGGCAGGGGTTGGAGTAAGAATGGCTACACCTTC. Its translation: CASSLGGRGWSKNGYTF. The full variable domain, with the rest looked up from reference TRBV13 and TRBJ1-2, is AAGVIQSPRHLIKEKRETATLKCYPIPRHDTVYWYQQGPGQDPQFLISFYEKMQSDKGSIPDRFSAQQFSDYHSELNMSSLELGDSALYFCASSLGGRGWSKNGYTFGSGTRLTVV.

The chain links TRBV11-2 to TRBJ1-5; D unclear. CDR3 length equals 14 residues. The germline gives CDR1 SGHAT, CDR2 FQNNGV. Trimming pared 3 bases from V and 8 bases from J, leaving 14 bases between. CDR3 amino acids: CASSFTFIGEPQHF. The CDR3 coding sequence is TGTGCCAGCAGCTTCACGTTTATTGGGGAGCCCCAGCATTTT.

The chain is built from TRBV30 and TRBJ1-5; D is unresolved. V was pared by 0 bases and J by 6 bases, with 9 bases between. The CDR3 length is 13 residues. Germline V lookup: CDR1 GTSNPN, CDR2 SVGIG (reference sequence). The chain's CDR3 is CAWSVYGGQPQHF. DNA of the CDR3: TGTGCCTGGAGTGTATACGGAGGTCAGCCCCAGCATTTT.

The CDR3 region has the DNA TGTGCCAGCAGTTTTGGACAGGGATGGGCCGGGGAGCTGTTTTTT. Translated, it gives CASSFGQGWAGELFF. The rearrangement links TRBV28 to TRBJ2-2, with 8 bases that match TRBD1. This CDR3 is built from 15 residues. J lost 6 bases, V lost 3 bases, and 6 bases had no gene match. Per the germline V gene, CDR1 is MDHEN and CDR2 is SYDVKM.

The rearrangement links TRBV27 to TRBJ1-5; D may be TRBD1 (6 bases). Deletions cut 3 bases from V and 5 bases from J, with 8 bases between. The CDR3 has 13 amino acids. Germline V gene sequence: CDR1 MNHEY, CDR2 SMNVEV (reference sequence). The CDR3 bases are TGTGCCAGCAGTTTCAACAGGGATCAGCCCCAGCATTTT. Translation gives CASSFNRDQPQHF.

The V and J genes are TRBV9 and TRBJ1-3, with TRBD1 as a possible D gene (6 bases). Per germline, CDR1 SGDLS and CDR2 YYNGEE. V lost 3 bases to trimming and J lost 8 bases, with 21 bases between them. The length of the CDR3 is 16 residues. As DNA, the CDR3 is TGTGCCAGCAGCGGGGACATGGGAGGGGTCGGCGACACCATATATTTT. This gives the protein CASSGDMGGVGDTIYF.

This clone was found once. The J gene is TRBJ2-7, the V gene TRBV28; 8 nucleotides line up with TRBD1. With 3 bases clipped from V and 3 bases from J, the junction kept 7 bases outside the gene matches. This CDR3 has 15 amino acids. CDR1 is MDHEN and CDR2 is SYDVKM in the germline V gene. The CDR3 region is CASSLGTGGYYEQYF. CDR3 nucleotide sequence: TGTGCCAGCAGTTTGGGGACAGGAGGTTACTACGAGCAGTACTTC.

The J gene is TRBJ2-1, the V gene TRBV28; D remains ambiguous. Trimming took 2 bases from V and 6 from J, leaving 5 bases between them. The CDR3 totals 12 residues. Germline loops: CDR1 MDHEN, CDR2 SYDVKM. Here the CDR3 reads CASSLTVNEQFF. The CDR3 bases are TGTGCCAGCAGTTTAACGGTCAATGAGCAGTTCTTC. Using reference TRBV28 and TRBJ2-1 for the parts outside the CDR3, the full variable domain is DVKVTQSSRYLVKRTGEKVFLECVQDMDHENMFWYRQDPGLGLRLIYFSYDVKMKEKGDIPEGYSVSREKKERFSLILESASTNQTSMYLCASSLTVNEQFFGPGTRLTVL.

The chain employs TRBV6-6 and TRBJ1-2, with D uncertain. The CDR3 spans 14 residues. Per germline, CDR1 MNHNY and CDR2 SVGAGI (reference sequence). Trimming took 4 bases from V and 0 from J, leaving 9 bases between them. DNA for the CDR3: TGTGCCAGCAGTTTACAACGCACTAACTATGGCTACACCTTC. Protein product: CASSLQRTNYGYTF.

The rearrangement links TRBV19 to TRBJ1-5; a possible D gene is TRBD1 (5 bases). Germline assignment: CDR1 LNHDA and CDR2 SQIVND (reference sequence). V lost 5 bases, J lost 4 bases, and 18 bases lay in between. The CDR3 consists of 16 residues. CDR3 residues: CASSPPALGPNQPQHF. The CDR3 coding sequence is TGTGCCAGTAGTCCTCCGGCGTTGGGACCAAATCAGCCCCAGCATTTT.